A selection of T cell receptor beta chains follows, all from one sample in a study of shared clonotypes between healthy human individuals. Method: immunoSEQ multiplex PCR; TCRdb's copy keeps in-frame clones and lacks some. The sample contains hundreds of thousands of clones, around three quarters of which appear only once. Material for sequencing was PBMCs. These receptors were obtained from a woman in her thirties or forties in good health. Some clones in this sample may be carry-over from other donors' samples. Both conserved end residues are part of each CDR3. The D gene is left open where the match is weak. The listing skips clone size in some rows; elsewhere it reads once, few, many or a size class.

>16|-|TRBV2|TRBJ1-3|-
CASSVISGNSGNTIYF
TGTGCCAGCAGTGTAATATCAGGGAACTCTGGAAACACCATATATTTT
>15|-|TRBV6-1|TRBJ1-5|-
CASMLLLDSNQPQHF
TGTGCCAGCATGTTGCTACTCGATAGCAATCAGCCCCAGCATTTT
>14|-|TRBV18|TRBJ2-5|-
CASSPEQGGETQYF
TGTGCCAGCTCACCGGAGCAGGGCGGAGAGACCCAGTACTTC
>17|-|TRBV13|TRBJ1-1|TRBD1
CASSLETGRGSDTEAFF
TGTGCCAGCAGCTTAGAGACAGGGAGGGGGTCGGACACTGAAGCTTTCTTT
>15|-|TRBV2|TRBJ2-7|-
CASRLLGDGRYEQYF
TGTGCCAGCAGGCTTCTCGGGGACGGGCGCTACGAGCAGTACTTC
>14|-|TRBV30|TRBJ2-7|TRBD2
CAWSVGGVTYEQYF
TGTGCCTGGAGTGTGGGGGGGGTGACCTACGAGCAGTACTTC
>14|-|TRBV5-1|TRBJ2-7|TRBD2
CASSFSGSSYEQYF
TGCGCCAGCAGCTTTAGCGGGAGCTCCTACGAGCAGTACTTC
>17|many|TRBV4-2|TRBJ1-2|TRBD1
CASSQETGTGGGNGYTF
TGTGCCAGCAGCCAAGAAACCGGGACAGGGGGCGGGAATGGCTACACCTTC
>11|once|TRBV29-1|TRBJ2-3|-
CSVLTTDTQYF
TGCAGCGTCCTGACCACAGATACGCAGTATTTT
>14|-|TRBV6-1|TRBJ2-3|-
CASRGGASTDTQYF
TGTGCCAGCAGGGGCGGAGCTAGCACAGATACGCAGTATTTT
>15|-|TRBV7-2|TRBJ2-2|-
CASSLTKGISGELFF
TGTGCCAGCAGCTTAACCAAGGGGATTTCCGGGGAGCTGTTTTTT
>16|few|TRBV30|TRBJ1-5|-
CAWSKLKGPGNQPQHF
TGTGCCTGGAGTAAGCTTAAGGGCCCGGGCAATCAGCCCCAGCATTTT
>16|-|TRBV6-1|TRBJ2-1|TRBD2
CASSEGRASGSNEQFF
TGTGCCAGCAGTGAGGGCAGGGCTAGCGGGAGTAATGAGCAGTTCTTC
>13|-|TRBV2|TRBJ1-1|-
CAKRRALNTEAFF
TGTGCCAAGCGTAGAGCCCTGAACACTGAGGCTTTCTTT
>15|-|TRBV5-6|TRBJ2-3|TRBD2
CASSFSSGPTDTQYF
TGTGCCAGCAGCTTTTCTAGCGGGCCGACAGATACGCAGTATTTT
>16|-|TRBV19|TRBJ2-5|TRBD2
CASSMGLAGGVETQYF
TGTGCCAGTAGTATGGGACTAGCGGGGGGTGTTGAGACCCAGTACTTC
>17|-|TRBV27|TRBJ1-1|TRBD1
CASSLSRGPGLNTEAFF
TGTGCCAGCAGCCTCTCCAGGGGGCCTGGGCTGAACACTGAAGCTTTCTTT
>13|-|TRBV6-5|TRBJ1-5|-
CASSRSSNQPQHF
TGTGCCAGCAGTCGAAGTAGCAATCAGCCCCAGCATTTT
>16|-|TRBV29-1|TRBJ2-4|TRBD2
CSVTSGSRWGKNIQYF
TGCAGCGTAACTAGCGGGAGCCGATGGGGAAAAAACATTCAGTACTTC
>15|-|TRBV2|TRBJ2-1|TRBD2
CAILLTSGPYNEQFF
TGTGCCATCCTCCTGACTAGCGGGCCTTACAATGAGCAGTTCTTC
>15|-|TRBV7-8|TRBJ2-7|-
CASSLARGLPYEQYF
TGTGCCAGCAGCTTAGCGCGCGGGCTACCCTACGAGCAGTACTTC
>15|-|TRBV9|TRBJ2-1|TRBD2
CASSVGTSGYNEQFF
TGTGCCAGCAGCGTCGGGACTAGCGGCTACAATGAGCAGTTCTTC
>17|-|TRBV9|TRBJ2-2|-
CASSVAGAPSNTGELFF
TGTGCCAGCAGCGTAGCGGGAGCTCCCTCGAACACCGGGGAGCTGTTTTTT
>14|-|TRBV5-1|TRBJ2-1|TRBD2
CASTLGTSNNEQFF
TGCGCCAGCACCCTAGGGACTAGTAACAATGAGCAGTTCTTC
>13|-|TRBV7-9|TRBJ2-1|TRBD2
CASSSSGSNEQFF
TGTGCCAGCAGCTCTAGCGGGAGCAATGAGCAGTTCTTC
>15|-|TRBV7-2|TRBJ2-3|TRBD2
CASSSQAGNTDTQYF
TGTGCCAGCAGCTCCCAAGCGGGGAACACAGATACGCAGTATTTT
>15|-|TRBV2|TRBJ2-7|TRBD1
CASRAGTGNSYEQYF
TGTGCCAGCAGAGCCGGGACAGGGAACTCCTACGAGCAGTACTTC
>17|-|TRBV4-2|TRBJ2-1|TRBD2
CASSQLIGAGTYNEQFF
TGTGCCAGCAGCCAATTGATCGGAGCGGGAACCTACAATGAGCAGTTCTTC
>17|-|TRBV11-2|TRBJ2-7|TRBD2
CASSLIWDYTSSYEQYF
TGTGCCAGCAGCTTAATATGGGACTATACAAGCTCCTACGAGCAGTACTTC
>15|-|TRBV19|TRBJ2-7|TRBD1
CASSIPGTGTLEQYF
TGTGCCAGTAGTATTCCCGGGACAGGGACATTGGAGCAGTACTTC
>14|once|TRBV9|TRBJ2-3|TRBD2
CASSVVGEGDTQYF
TGTGCCAGCAGCGTAGTGGGGGAGGGGGATACGCAGTATTTT
>15|once|TRBV11-2|TRBJ2-2|TRBD1
CASRRAGGVSGELFF
TGTGCCAGCAGAAGGGCAGGGGGCGTTTCCGGGGAGCTGTTTTTT
>13|-|TRBV6-5|TRBJ1-1|-
CASSLPGGTEAFF
TGTGCCAGCAGCCTACCCGGGGGGACTGAAGCTTTCTTT
>14|-|TRBV7-8|TRBJ2-1|-
CASSLARLANEQFF
TGTGCCAGCAGCTTAGCGCGGCTCGCAAATGAGCAGTTCTTC
>16|-|TRBV18|TRBJ2-1|-
CASSPRQTSSYNEQFF
TGTGCCAGCTCACCCCGACAGACAAGCTCCTACAATGAGCAGTTCTTC